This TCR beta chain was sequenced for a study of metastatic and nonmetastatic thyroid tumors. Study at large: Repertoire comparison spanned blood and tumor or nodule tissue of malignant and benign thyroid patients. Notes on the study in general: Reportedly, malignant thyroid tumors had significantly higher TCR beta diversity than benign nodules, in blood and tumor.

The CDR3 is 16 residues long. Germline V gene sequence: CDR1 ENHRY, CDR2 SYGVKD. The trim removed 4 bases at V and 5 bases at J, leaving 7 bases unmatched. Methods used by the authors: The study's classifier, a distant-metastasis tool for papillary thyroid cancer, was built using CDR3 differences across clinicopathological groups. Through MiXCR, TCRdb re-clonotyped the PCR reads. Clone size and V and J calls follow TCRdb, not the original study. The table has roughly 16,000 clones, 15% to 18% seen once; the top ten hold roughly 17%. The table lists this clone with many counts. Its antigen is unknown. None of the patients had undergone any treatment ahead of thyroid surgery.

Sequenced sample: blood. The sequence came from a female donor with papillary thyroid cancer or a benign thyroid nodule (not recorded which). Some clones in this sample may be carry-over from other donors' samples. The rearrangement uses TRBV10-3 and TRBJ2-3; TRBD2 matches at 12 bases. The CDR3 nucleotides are TGTGCCATCAGTGCTGGACTAGCGGGAAGTCAAGATACGCAGTATTTT. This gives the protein CAISAGLAGSQDTQYF.